This T cell receptor (beta chain) comes out of a study of response to subunit inactivated influenza vaccine. Study-level results: Each seasonal influenza vaccination recruits few new T cells, the authors suggested.

With regard to this clonotype: The antigen is undetermined.

V was trimmed by 2 bases and J by 6 bases, leaving 11 bases between them. The CDR3 is made up of 13 amino acids. Germline values: CDR1 MGHDK, CDR2 SYGVNS. MiXCR, applied by TCRdb to the RT-PCR reads, yields one record per CDR3 protein. The sample gives 550,000 to 800,000 distinct CDR3 sequences, over 11% of which show up once; 6% to 7% is in the top ten. The clonotype comes from a man aged 45-65 years who received an inactivated influenza vaccine. The sequencing here drew on PBMCs from blood, taken around 15 days before vaccination. The chain employs TRBV25-1 and TRBJ2-7; TRBD2 is a possible D gene (6 bases). CDR3 sequence: CASSEAGKAEQYF. The CDR3, as DNA: TGTGCCAGCAGTGAAGCGGGAAAGGCCGAGCAGTACTTC.